The clone carrying this TCR beta chain came up a few times. Its specificity is unknown. The table came from immunoSEQ multiplex PCR; TCRdb's copy has only in-frame clones and leaves some out. Of around 67,000 clones listed, 70% to 90% are singletons. The data were obtained in a study of OX40 agonist ivuxolimab in advanced cancers. Study-wide context: Partial responses occurred in Three dose-escalation patients, one with hepatocellular carcinoma and two with cutaneous melanoma.

Notes on the study in general: Dose levels from 0.1 to 3.0 mg/kg saw CD4+ and CD8+ blood T cells expand clonally by week 6. On average, a greater number of expanded clones characterised CD8+ T cells relative to CD4+.

Germline V gives CDR1 MRHNA, CDR2 SNTAGT. The CDR3 contains 16 residues. Trimming shortened V by 3 bases and J by 5 bases, and 18 bases separated the two germline ends. Systemic immunosuppression or a history of autoimmune disease excluded patients. The chain links TRBV6-4 to TRBJ2-3; D could derive from TRBD1 or TRBD2 (5 bases each). The clonotype comes from an adult with an advanced solid tumor such as melanoma, head and neck, liver or kidney cancer. Sequencing was performed on CD4+ or CD8+ T cells sorted from blood, taken in a trial of the OX40 agonist ivuxolimab. CDR3 protein: CASSERGMGFRDTQYF. The CDR3 DNA reads TGTGCCAGCAGTGAGAGGGGCATGGGATTCAGAGATACGCAGTATTTT.